This passage covers 13 T cell receptor beta chains from one sample sequenced in a study of blood T cells in healthy people across ages. A second PCR of roughly 6 to 12 cycles used a sample-barcoded 5' primer and a J-beta primer mix. TCRdb reprocessed the 5' RACE reads with MiXCR, giving one entry per CDR3 protein. The sample lists about 690,000 distinct CDR3 sequences; around 38% were seen once. Sequenced input: blood. The source of these receptors is a man at least 80 years old in good health.

Only one count was recorded for this clonotype. Germline and junction disagree at one end, which may indicate a read error. The chain has TRBV28 and TRBJ1-2; 9 nucleotides match TRBD1. The CDR3 runs to 14 residues. Germline lookup yields CDR1 MDHEN and CDR2 SYDVKM. The CDR3 spells CAGRGTGFNYGYTF. Here the CDR3 DNA reads TGTGCCGGCAGGGGGACAGGGTTCAACTATGGCTACACCTTC.

With respect to this clonotype: A much larger clone lies one base from this, so it may be a read error. The chain has TRBV15 and TRBJ1-2; D gene unclear. This CDR3 has 15 amino acids. Germline CDR1 and CDR2: LNHNV and YYDKDF (reference sequence). CDR3 region: CATGRDRVTNYGYTF. The CDR3 nucleotides are TGTGCCACCGGCAGAGATCGGGTTACCAACTATGGCTACACCTTC. Drawing the rest from reference TRBV15 and TRBJ1-2, the complete variable domain is DAMVIQNPRYQVTQFGKPVTLSCSQTLNHNVMYWYQQKSSQAPKLLFHYYDKDFNNEADTPDNFQSRRPNTSFCFLDIRSPGLGDTAMYLCATGRDRVTNYGYTFGSGTRLTVV.

The genes are TRBV12-3 or TRBV12-4 and TRBJ2-3; 13 nucleotides match TRBD2. This CDR3 spans 14 amino acids. After removal of 6 bases from V and 12 bases from J, the junction contained 9 bases not matched to a gene. CDR3 in amino acids: CASRLTSGGTDQYF. In DNA, the CDR3 is TGTGCCAGCAGGCTGACTAGCGGGGGGACGGACCAGTATTTT.

The chain carries TRBV5-4 and TRBJ2-2, with a possible D match to TRBD1 (6 bases). Trimming took off 4 bases at V and 2 bases at J, with 18 bases between the two ends. The CDR3 is made up of 17 amino acids. Germline V gene data show CDR1 as SGHNT and CDR2 as YYREEE (reference sequence). The CDR3, as DNA: TGTGCCAGCAGCCCGGTGGGTGGGGGCGCAAACACCGGGGAGCTGTTTTTT. This encodes CASSPVGGGANTGELFF.

This clonotype was recorded a few times. As DNA, the CDR3 is TGTGCCAGCACGCCGGGACGCGGAAGGGCCTCCTACGAGCAGTACTTC. Translated, it gives CASTPGRGRASYEQYF. The V gene is TRBV3-1, the J gene TRBJ2-7, with D perhaps given as TRBD1 or TRBD2 (5 bases each). The CDR3 sequence is 16 residues long. Per the germline V gene, CDR1 is LGHDT and CDR2 is YNNKEL (reference sequence). Trimming took 7 bases from V and 0 from J, leaving 19 bases between them.

The rearrangement uses TRBV5-1 and TRBJ2-5; possibly TRBD2 for D (6 bases). Germline V gene sequence: CDR1 SGHRS, CDR2 YFSETQ. The V end lost 4 bases, the J end lost 4 bases, and 17 bases lay between the germline ends. The CDR3 spans 15 residues. The CDR3 here is CASSTAGTAVETQYF. Written as DNA, the CDR3 is TGCGCCAGCAGCACCGCTGGGACTGCCGTAGAGACCCAGTACTTC. Full variable domain (outside the CDR3, taken from reference TRBV5-1 and TRBJ2-5): KAGVTQTPRYLIKTRGQQVTLSCSPISGHRSVSWYQQTPGQGLQFLFEYFSETQRNKGNFPGRFSGRQFSNSRSEMNVSTLELGDSALYLCASSTAGTAVETQYFGPGTRLLVL.

This clonotype was observed a handful of times. A much larger clone differs by one base, so this may be a read error. This chain uses TRBV7-2 with TRBJ2-7; a weak D match, TRBD2 (5 bases). The CDR3 is made up of 14 amino acids. Deletions cut 1 base from V and 7 bases from J, with 14 bases between. Germline CDR1 is SGHTA and CDR2 is FQGNSA. CDR3 DNA sequence: TGTGCCAGCAGCTTAGATTACGCTGGAGGTGAGCAGTACTTC. The encoded protein is CASSLDYAGGEQYF.

The CDR3 loop reads CASSQGSDTDTQYF. CDR3 coding DNA: TGTGCCAGCAGCCAAGGTTCCGACACAGATACGCAGTATTTT. This rearrangement joins TRBV3-1 to TRBJ2-3; D is unclear. In germline, CDR1 is LGHDT, CDR2 YNNKEL (reference sequence). This CDR3 region has 14 residues. The V gene lost 1 base and the J gene lost 2 bases, with 7 bases spanning the gap.

V gene TRBV6-6 combines with J gene TRBJ1-5, with D perhaps matching TRBD1 (6 bases). Germline V lookup: CDR1 MNHNY, CDR2 SVGAGI (reference sequence). The V end lost 7 bases, the J end lost 3 bases, and 22 bases lay between the germline ends. The CDR3 loop spans 17 amino acids. CDR3 amino acids: CASKSWGGGRDNQPQHF. For the CDR3, the DNA is TGTGCCAGCAAATCTTGGGGTGGGGGCCGTGACAATCAGCCCCAGCATTTT.

V and J are TRBV2 and TRBJ2-3, with D possibly being TRBD2 (5 bases). Germline assignment: CDR1 SNHLY and CDR2 FYNNEI. Trimming removed 7 bases from V and 2 bases from J, with 13 bases in between. CDR3 length: 14 residues. The CDR3 nucleotides read TGTGCCAGCAAGGATCCGGGGATCACAGATACGCAGTATTTT. Encoded protein: CASKDPGITDTQYF.

About this clonotype: This sequence may be a read error, since a much larger clone differs from it by one base. V and J are TRBV7-2 and TRBJ2-7, with no clear D. The CDR3 extends over 14 amino acids. CDR1 SGHTA and CDR2 FQGNSA come from the germline V gene. The CDR3 sequence: CASSRRADSYGQYF. The CDR3, as DNA: TGTGCCAGCAGCCGTCGGGCAGATTCCTACGGGCAGTACTTC.

The chain is built from TRBV4-3 and TRBJ2-7; TRBD1 might be the D (5 bases). CDR3 length: 15 amino acids. Between the trimmed V and J ends, which lost 0 bases and 7 bases, there was a span of 16 bases. Germline V gives CDR1 LGHNA, CDR2 YSLEER. CDR3 bases: TGCGCCAGCAGCCAAGAGATCCTAGGGGCCAATGAGCAGTACTTC. Protein product: CASSQEILGANEQYF.

This clonotype was seen a handful of times. The chain uses TRBV14 and TRBJ1-5; no clear D. This CDR3 is built from 13 residues. The V end was cut by 1 base, the J end by 5 bases, with 6 bases between. From germline, CDR1 is SGHDN and CDR2 FVKESK. CDR3 coding DNA: TGTGCCAGCAGCCAAGGAAACTATCAGCCCCAGCATTTT. As protein: CASSQGNYQPQHF.